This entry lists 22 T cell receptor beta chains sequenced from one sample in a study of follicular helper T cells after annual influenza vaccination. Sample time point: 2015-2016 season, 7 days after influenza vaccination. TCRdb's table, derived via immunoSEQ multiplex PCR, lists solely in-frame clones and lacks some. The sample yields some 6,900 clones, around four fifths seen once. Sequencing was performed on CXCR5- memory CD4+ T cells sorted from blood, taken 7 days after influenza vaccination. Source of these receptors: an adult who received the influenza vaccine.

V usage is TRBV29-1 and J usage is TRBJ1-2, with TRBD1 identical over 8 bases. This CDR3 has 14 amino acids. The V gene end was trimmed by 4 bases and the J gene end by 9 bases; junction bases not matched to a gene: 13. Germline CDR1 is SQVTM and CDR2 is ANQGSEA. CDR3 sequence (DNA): TGCAGCGTTGCGGAACCCGGACAGGGCCGCAGCTACACCTTC. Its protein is CSVAEPGQGRSYTF.

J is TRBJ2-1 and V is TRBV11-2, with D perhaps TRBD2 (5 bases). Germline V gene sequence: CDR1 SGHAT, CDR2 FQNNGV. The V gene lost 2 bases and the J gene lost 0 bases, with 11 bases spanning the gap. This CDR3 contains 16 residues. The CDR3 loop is CASSLLQRSSYNEQFF. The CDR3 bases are TGTGCCAGCAGCTTATTGCAGCGGAGCTCCTACAATGAGCAGTTCTTC.

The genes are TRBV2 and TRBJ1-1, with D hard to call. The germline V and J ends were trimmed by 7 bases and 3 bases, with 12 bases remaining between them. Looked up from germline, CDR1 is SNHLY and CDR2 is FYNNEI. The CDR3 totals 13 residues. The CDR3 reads CASTIQRDTEAFF. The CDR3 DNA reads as TGTGCCAGCACCATCCAAAGGGACACTGAAGCTTTCTTT. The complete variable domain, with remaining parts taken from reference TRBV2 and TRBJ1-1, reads EPEVTQTPSHQVTQMGQEVILRCVPISNHLYFYWYRQILGQKVEFLVSFYNNEISEKSEIFDDQFSVERPDGSNFTLKIRSTKLEDSAMYFCASTIQRDTEAFFGQGTRLTVV.

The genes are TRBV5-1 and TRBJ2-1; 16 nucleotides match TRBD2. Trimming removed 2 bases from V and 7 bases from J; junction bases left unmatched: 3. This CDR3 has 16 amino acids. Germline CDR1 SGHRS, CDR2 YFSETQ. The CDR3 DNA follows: TGCGCCAGCAGCTTTCCGGGACTAGCGGGGGGGAATGAGCAGTTCTTC. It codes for CASSFPGLAGGNEQFF.

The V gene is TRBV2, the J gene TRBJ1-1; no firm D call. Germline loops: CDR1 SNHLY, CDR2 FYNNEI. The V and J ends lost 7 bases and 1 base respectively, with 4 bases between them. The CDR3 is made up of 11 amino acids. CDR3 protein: CASTRNTEAFF. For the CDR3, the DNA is TGTGCCAGCACAAGGAACACTGAAGCTTTCTTT.

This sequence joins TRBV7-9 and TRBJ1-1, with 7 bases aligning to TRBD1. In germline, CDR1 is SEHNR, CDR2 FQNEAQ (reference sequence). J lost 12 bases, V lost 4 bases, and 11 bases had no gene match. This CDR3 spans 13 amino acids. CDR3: CASSSMKQGIPFF. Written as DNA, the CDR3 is TGTGCCAGCAGCTCTATGAAACAGGGGATCCCTTTCTTT.

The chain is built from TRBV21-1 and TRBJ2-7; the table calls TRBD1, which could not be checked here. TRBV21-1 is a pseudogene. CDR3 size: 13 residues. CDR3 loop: CASLRDNSYEQYF. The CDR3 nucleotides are TGTGCCAGCCTCCGGGACAACTCCTACGAGCAGTACTTC.

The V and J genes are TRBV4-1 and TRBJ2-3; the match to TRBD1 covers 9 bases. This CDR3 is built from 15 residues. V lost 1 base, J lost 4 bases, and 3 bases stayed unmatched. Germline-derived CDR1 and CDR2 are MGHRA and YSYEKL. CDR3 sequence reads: CASSQGDRDADTQYF. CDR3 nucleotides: TGCGCCAGCAGCCAAGGGGACAGGGATGCAGATACGCAGTATTTT.

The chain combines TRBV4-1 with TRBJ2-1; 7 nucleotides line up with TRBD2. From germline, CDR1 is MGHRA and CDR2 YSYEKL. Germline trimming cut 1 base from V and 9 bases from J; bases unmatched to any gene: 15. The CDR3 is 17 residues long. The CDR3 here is CASSQGSLGRGDGEQFF. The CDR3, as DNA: TGCGCCAGCAGCCAAGGGTCACTAGGACGGGGGGATGGTGAGCAGTTCTTC.

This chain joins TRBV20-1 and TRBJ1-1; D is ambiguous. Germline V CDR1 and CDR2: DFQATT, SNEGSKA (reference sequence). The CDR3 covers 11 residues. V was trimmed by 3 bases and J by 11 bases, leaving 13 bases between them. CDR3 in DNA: TGCAGTGCTAGCGGGGTAGGAACGGCTTTCTTT. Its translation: CSASGVGTAFF.

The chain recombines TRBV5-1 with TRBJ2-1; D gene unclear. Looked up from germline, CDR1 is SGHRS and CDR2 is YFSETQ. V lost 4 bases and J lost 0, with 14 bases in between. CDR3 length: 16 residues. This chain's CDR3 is CASSRLDGSSYNEQFF. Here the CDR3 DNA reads TGCGCCAGCAGCCGTCTTGACGGATCCTCCTACAATGAGCAGTTCTTC.

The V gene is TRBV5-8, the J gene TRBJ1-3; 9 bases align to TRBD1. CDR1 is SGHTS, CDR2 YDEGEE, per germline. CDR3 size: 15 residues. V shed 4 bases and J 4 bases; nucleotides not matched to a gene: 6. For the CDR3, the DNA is TGTGCCAGCAGCCAATGGACAGGGGTAGGAAACACCATATATTTT. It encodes CASSQWTGVGNTIYF.

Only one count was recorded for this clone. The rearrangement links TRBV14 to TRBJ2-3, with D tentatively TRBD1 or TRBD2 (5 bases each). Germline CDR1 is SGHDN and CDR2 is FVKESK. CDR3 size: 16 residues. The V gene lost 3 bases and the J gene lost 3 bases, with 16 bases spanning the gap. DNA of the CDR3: TGTGCCAGCAGCCATTCCCCGGGACGTAGGACAGATACGCAGTATTTT. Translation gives CASSHSPGRRTDTQYF.

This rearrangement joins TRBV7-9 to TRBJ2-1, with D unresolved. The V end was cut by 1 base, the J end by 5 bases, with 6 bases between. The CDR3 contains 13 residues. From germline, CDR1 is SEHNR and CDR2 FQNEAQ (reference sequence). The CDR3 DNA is TGTGCCAGCAGCTTAGTCGAGCACAATGAGCAGTTCTTC. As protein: CASSLVEHNEQFF. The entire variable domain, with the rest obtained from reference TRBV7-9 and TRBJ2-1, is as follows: DTGVSQNPRHKITKRGQNVTFRCDPISEHNRLYWYRQTLGQGPEFLTYFQNEAQLEKSRLLSDRFSAERPKGSFSTLEIQRTEQGDSAMYLCASSLVEHNEQFFGPGTRLTVL.

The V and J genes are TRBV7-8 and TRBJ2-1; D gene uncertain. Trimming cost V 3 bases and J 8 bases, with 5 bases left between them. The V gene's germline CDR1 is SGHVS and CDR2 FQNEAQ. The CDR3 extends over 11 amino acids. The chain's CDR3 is CASSFMDEQFF. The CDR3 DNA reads TGTGCCAGCAGCTTTATGGATGAGCAGTTCTTC.

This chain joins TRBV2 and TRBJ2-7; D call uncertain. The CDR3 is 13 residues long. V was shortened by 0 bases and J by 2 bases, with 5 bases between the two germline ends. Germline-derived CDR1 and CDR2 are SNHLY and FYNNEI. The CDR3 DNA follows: TGTGCCAGCAGTGAAGCGTCTCCCTACGAGCAGTACTTC. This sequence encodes CASSEASPYEQYF. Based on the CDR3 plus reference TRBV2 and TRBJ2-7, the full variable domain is EPEVTQTPSHQVTQMGQEVILRCVPISNHLYFYWYRQILGQKVEFLVSFYNNEISEKSEIFDDQFSVERPDGSNFTLKIRSTKLEDSAMYFCASSEASPYEQYFGPGTRLTVT.

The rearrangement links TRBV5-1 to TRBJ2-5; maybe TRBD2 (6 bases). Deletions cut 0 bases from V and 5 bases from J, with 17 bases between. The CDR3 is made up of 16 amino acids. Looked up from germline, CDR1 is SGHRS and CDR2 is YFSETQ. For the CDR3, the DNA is TGCGCCAGCAGCTTGGCCGGCCGTGGCGCGGGGGAGACCCAGTACTTC. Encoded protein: CASSLAGRGAGETQYF.

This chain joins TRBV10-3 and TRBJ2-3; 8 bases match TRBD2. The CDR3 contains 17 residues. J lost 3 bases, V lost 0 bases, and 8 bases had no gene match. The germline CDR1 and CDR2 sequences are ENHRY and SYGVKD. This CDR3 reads CAISESMAGGGTDTQYF. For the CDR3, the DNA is TGTGCCATCAGTGAGTCGATGGCGGGAGGAGGAACAGATACGCAGTATTTT.

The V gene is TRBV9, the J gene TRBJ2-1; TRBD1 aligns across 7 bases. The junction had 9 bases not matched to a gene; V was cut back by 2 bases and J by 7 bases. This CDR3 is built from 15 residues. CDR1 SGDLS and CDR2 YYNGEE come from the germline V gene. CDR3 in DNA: TGTGCCAGCAGCGTTCTAGGGGGCAGTTTGAATGAGCAGTTCTTC. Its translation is CASSVLGGSLNEQFF.

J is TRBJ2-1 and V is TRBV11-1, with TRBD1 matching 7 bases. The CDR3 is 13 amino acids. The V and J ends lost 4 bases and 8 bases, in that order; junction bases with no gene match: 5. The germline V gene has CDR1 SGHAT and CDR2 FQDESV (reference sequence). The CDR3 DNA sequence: TGTGCCAGCAGCTCTCACAGGGGCGATGAGCAGTTCTTC. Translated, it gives CASSSHRGDEQFF.

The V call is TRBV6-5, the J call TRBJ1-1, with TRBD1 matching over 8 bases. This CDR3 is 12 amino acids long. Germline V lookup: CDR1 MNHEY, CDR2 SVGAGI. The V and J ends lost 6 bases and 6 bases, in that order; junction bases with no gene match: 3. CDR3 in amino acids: CASRGQGSEAFF. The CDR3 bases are TGTGCCAGCAGAGGACAGGGCTCTGAAGCTTTCTTT.

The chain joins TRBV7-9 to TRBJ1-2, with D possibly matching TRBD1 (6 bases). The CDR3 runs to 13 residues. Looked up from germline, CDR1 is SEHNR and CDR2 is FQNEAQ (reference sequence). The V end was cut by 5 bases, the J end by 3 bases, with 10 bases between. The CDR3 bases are TGTGCCAGCAGCCGCCGGACAGACTATGGCTACACCTTC. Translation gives CASSRRTDYGYTF.